The 8 T cell receptor beta chains presented below share a single source sample, sequenced in a study of lymphopenia after photon versus proton radiotherapy. Profiling relied on immunoSEQ multiplex PCR, and the TCRdb table lists in-frame clones only, not all of them. The data hold 30,000 to 45,000 clones, with approximately 87% observed a single time. The material was peripheral blood, obtained from a patient treated with photon-based radiotherapy. These TCRs come from a middle-aged man with gastric cancer.

The CDR3 is CASSAGTATNTEAFF. CDR3 nucleotide sequence: TGCGCCAGCAGCGCCGGGACAGCGACGAACACTGAAGCTTTCTTT. The chain joins TRBV5-1 to TRBJ1-1, with 7 positions matching TRBD1. Germline values: CDR1 SGHRS, CDR2 YFSETQ. CDR3 length: 15 amino acids. V shed 4 bases and J 1 base; nucleotides not matched to a gene: 7.

The chain joins TRBV23-1 to TRBJ2-7; no definite D call. TRBV23-1 is an ORF, and what it does is uncertain. This CDR3 is built from 14 residues. With 0 bases removed from V and 1 base from J, the gap between germline ends came to 7 bases. The DNA of the CDR3 is TGCGCCAGCAGTCAATCCGGAAAATCCTACGAGCAGTACTTC. Amino acids: CASSQSGKSYEQYF.

V is TRBV6-5 and J is TRBJ2-3, with D perhaps TRBD2 (6 bases). Germline CDR1 MNHEY, CDR2 SVGAGI. This CDR3 contains 15 residues. V shed 4 bases and J shed 1 base, with 12 bases lying between them. CDR3 loop: CASSSAGGGTDTQYF. The CDR3 nucleotides are TGTGCCAGCAGTTCGGCGGGCGGGGGCACAGATACGCAGTATTTT.

The chain uses TRBV11-2 and TRBJ1-4, with D unresolved. Germline lookup yields CDR1 SGHAT and CDR2 FQNNGV. V dropped 5 bases and J dropped 0 bases, with 13 bases sitting between them. The CDR3 covers 16 residues. The CDR3 reads CASSPNNYPTNEKLFF. CDR3 bases: TGTGCCAGCAGCCCAAATAATTACCCAACTAATGAAAAACTGTTTTTT.

Comment on this clone: The junction shows a germline mismatch at one end, possibly a read error. The chain couples TRBV7-8 to TRBJ2-2; D is possibly TRBD2 (5 bases). Germline V gene sequence: CDR1 SGHVS, CDR2 FQNEAQ. The CDR3 length is 16 residues. The DNA for the CDR3 is TGTGCCAGCAGCATAGCGAGGGAATCGAACACCGGGGAGCTGTTTTTT. It yields the protein CASSIARESNTGELFF.

The chain joins TRBV6-5 to TRBJ1-1; tentative D call: TRBD1 (5 bases). V was cut by 6 bases and J by 8 bases, with 16 bases left in between. Germline values: CDR1 MNHEY, CDR2 SVGAGI. This CDR3 spans 13 amino acids. CDR3 in amino acids: CASSPRGRWEAFF. As DNA, the CDR3 is TGTGCCAGCAGCCCTCGGGGCCGTTGGGAAGCTTTCTTT.

In nucleotides, the CDR3 is TGTGCCAGCAGCCGAACAACTCGAGGCGAGCAGTACTTC. Translation: CASSRTTRGEQYF. The chain employs TRBV11-3 and TRBJ2-7; D is undetermined. This CDR3 region has 13 residues. In germline, CDR1 is SGHNT, CDR2 YENEEA. With 5 bases removed from V and 6 bases from J, the gap between germline ends came to 14 bases.

This chain links TRBV9 with TRBJ2-2, with TRBD2 matching 8 bases. The CDR3 covers 19 residues. V lost 1 base to trimming and J lost 0 bases; unmatched junction nucleotides: 11. Germline V lookup: CDR1 SGDLS, CDR2 YYNGEE. The CDR3 loop reads CASSVLGTRAGANTGELFF. The CDR3 DNA follows: TGTGCCAGCAGCGTATTAGGGACGAGAGCGGGAGCGAACACCGGGGAGCTGTTTTTT.